One T cell receptor beta chain is described in this entry. No cognate antigen has been identified for it. Per-base quality was not reported, and no clone a single base away is much larger than it. For this chain, trimming is 1 base at the V end and 8 bases at the J end, and the number of junction bases without a gene match is 4. CDR1 is given as MDHEN and CDR2 as SYDVKM, both from the germline V gene. The CDR3 runs 15 residues from the cysteine to the phenylalanine. Only the CDR3 DNA stays, 45 bases, in frame from base 1. This sample was included in a study of cytomegalovirus exposure and HLA in healthy donors (dated by TCRdb to the late 2010s). With respect to the entire study: According to an earlier analysis of 587 of the donors, some 180 million T cells yielded 95 million to 140 million unique TCR beta sequences and roughly 280 Gb of sequence data. The number of donors typed differed by locus, with about 629-630 for A, B, C, DRB1 and DQB1, around 560 for DQA1, over 600 for DPA1, and some 440 for DPB1. Of the 300 to 500 genotyped donors, 81% were placed in the genetic ancestry cluster associated with self-reported Caucasian donors. Roughly 300 gigabases of sequencing data and roughly 80 million unique TCR sequences made up an early release that covered under 750 HLA-typed donors. Donor age, sex, ethnicity and CMV serostatus were compiled together with the repertoire data. The study aimed to test whether cataloging public T cell receptors could reveal signatures of past pathogen exposure. The later analysis used no new phenotypic data to find candidate immune exposures, relying instead on TCR beta sequences and their occurrence across donors. Along with the roughly 670-subject first cohort, a separate validation cohort of over a hundred different subjects was used. In a later analysis, previously published TCR beta repertoires from fewer than 750 donors were re-analyzed and high-resolution HLA genotyping was added so that TCR occurrence patterns could be studied. Five DR-DQ haplotypes were handled as single units for association and clustering, since linkage in the cohort was strong. Both class I and class II loci were covered by HLA typing, at four-digit resolution. High-throughput TCR immunosequencing, statistical association of individual TCRs with disease status, and machine learning were combined to predict cytomegalovirus infection status. In an earlier analysis of roughly 540 of the donors, high-throughput TCR beta sequencing was used to judge whether each TCR beta V gene segment behaved as functional or pseudogenic. Across roughly 420 genotyped donors of the cohort, an average of roughly 250,000 unique TCR beta nucleotide sequences per donor were sequenced, and around 20% of those sequences were non-productive. In a later genetic analysis, genome-wide SNP genotypes for about three fifths of the 666 donors were used, and that subset was treated as a discovery cohort. All discovery cohort repertoires had been generated on a single sequencing platform. The study used immunosequencing to profile the T cell repertoires of several hundred subjects and linked those repertoires to cytomegalovirus serostatus.

The cohort was made up of about 610 healthy bone marrow donors. At the time of sampling, all cohort members were nominally healthy, though unrecorded immune exposures were likely present. The donor was CMV seronegative and belonged to the group of under 400 seronegative cohort members. A peripheral blood sample was provided by each donor, and peripheral blood mononuclear cells were used for TCR beta sequencing. Genomic DNA was extracted from the blood cell samples with the Qiagen DNeasy Blood Extraction Kit. Library construction relied on the immunoSEQ multiplex PCR assay. A mixture of 60 forward primers for TCR Vbeta segments and 13 reverse primers for TCR Jbeta segments was used in the multiplex PCR. A multiplex PCR assay on genomic DNA amplified the CDR3 region of rearranged TCR beta genes. On the Illumina HiSeq System, the amplified TCR beta libraries were sequenced as 87-base-pair reads. In the paper's pipeline: A later analysis counted some 80 million unique TCR beta chains across the 550 to 800 repertoires, and around 12 million of these chains were shared by at least two donors. Raw reads were error-corrected and collapsed into unique sequences by a nearest-neighbor algorithm in which closely related sequences were merged to remove PCR and sequencing errors. Alignment of CDR3 sequences to IMGT reference sequences was used to assign V, D and J gene segments. Each retained sequence needed at least a six-nucleotide match to both a V gene segment and a J gene segment. Rearrangements were classified as productive when the CDR3 lacked stop codons and remained in frame with V and J, and all other rearrangements were classified as non-productive. Following IMGT convention, CDR3 was defined as the stretch from the second conserved V-encoded cysteine to the conserved J-encoded phenylalanine. The earlier analysis of roughly 590 of the donors excluded any sequence lacking an unambiguous match to a single V gene segment. An earlier analysis of fewer than 650 of the donors classified V segments as functional when productive rearrangements were above 56.7% and as segregating when the standard deviation between donors was above 5%. A statistical classification framework was built for diagnosing cytomegalovirus status from the catalog of TCR beta chain sequences. A later analysis assigned V and J genes by comparing TCR nucleotide sequences with IMGT/GENE-DB human TR gene sequences. A later analysis assigned CDR3 sequences and most-parsimonious VDJ recombination scenarios with the TCRdist pipeline. In a later analysis, every TCR beta chain was defined by the combination of its CDR3 amino acid sequence and its V-gene family, and reads without a unique V-gene family were dropped. A later analysis removed 592 highly shared, low-generation-probability nucleotide sequences to deal with suspected cross-contamination and a sequencing artifact. In a later analysis, a clonal expansion index for each public chain was calculated from normalized within-repertoire ranks of inferred template counts. In a later analysis, generation probabilities were computed with a VDJ recombination model fitted to out-of-frame rearrangements, and the resulting probabilities were checked against IGoR. In a later analysis, hypergeometric tests were used to score TCR-TCR, TCR-HLA and TCR-CMV co-occurrence, with a repertoire-size bias correction applied to TCR pairs. To estimate false discovery rates, a later analysis permuted the HLA or CMV assignments 20 times. A later analysis grouped co-occurring TCRs with DBSCAN, adding TCRdist sequence similarity when clustering within HLA-allele-positive subsets. For co-occurrence clustering, repertoires with fewer than 30,000 or more than 120,000 public chains were excluded, along with a handful of repertoires with anomalous nucleotide sharing. TCRdb retrieved this table from immuneACCESS and kept in-frame rearrangements only. Not all clones are present; in checked studies, unresolved V genes account for under half, and no reason is known for the remainder. D and trimming come from the DNA, and the V and J calls and clone size come from that table. The sample has about 110,000 clones on record, about two thirds of them singletons. 2.8% of the sample is in the top ten clones.

What the study reported, not specific to this receptor: In a later analysis, the rate of TCR association differed among HLA loci, with DRB1 alleles having the most associated TCRs and HLA-C alleles having the fewest. According to a later analysis, most CMV-associated TCR beta chains appeared to be HLA-restricted, and the HLA associations seemed to be driven largely by CMV exposure. The classifier was reported to diagnose cytomegalovirus status with high specificity and sensitivity in both the original cohort and the validation cohort. Linkage disequilibrium might explain the correlated functional status among segregating V segments, but an unknown experimental factor could not be excluded. At a false discovery rate of 0.05, a later analysis linked around 17,000 TCR beta sequences to specific HLA alleles. Roughly uniform sequencing depth across donors was assumed in presence/absence analyses, although this assumption may not hold. According to a later analysis, parvovirus B19, influenza, CMV and Epstein-Barr virus appeared linked to several top co-occurrence clusters. The study gave a list of 150 to 200 TCR beta chains associated with cytomegalovirus. The sequencing pipeline was judged likely to have produced a cluster of highly shared sequence variants as a technical artifact. A further reported finding was that TCR beta sequences accurately predicted the HLA-A and HLA-B alleles for most subjects in the first cohort. A later genetic analysis associated a missense DCLRE1C variant with V-gene and J-gene trimming of TCR beta chains, and an independent cohort replicated the association. Some IMGT-functional V segments, including TRBV6-2 and TRBV6-3, could not be distinguished by the 87-base-pair reads and were therefore excluded. It was suggested by the authors that the approach could potentially be generalized to other disease states and immunological phenotypes. The only immune exposure information available for the cohort was CMV serostatus. Most TCR sequences were seen in very few donors, while some public TCRs were found in many individuals. Seventeen rarely observed V segments, including chromosome 9 orphons, were excluded from the earlier analysis of approximately 500 of the donors because counts were too low. In an earlier analysis of several hundred of the donors, most TCR beta V segments were observed in productive rearrangements about 87% or about 30% of the time, broadly matching IMGT annotations. According to a later genetic analysis, donors in an Asian-associated ancestry cluster had fewer N-insertions in productive TCRs than the roughly 700-donor mean. Compared with equally common non-associated chains, HLA-associated TCR beta chains in a later analysis were more clonally expanded and had lower generation probabilities. When HLA alleles, especially DR and DQ, strongly co-occurred, attributing TCR associations to individual alleles was difficult. Because some donors lacked HLA typing at each locus, the association tests relied only on the typed subset. In this cohort, only TCR beta chains were sequenced, and detectable features were limited by the absence of alpha or paired-chain data. In vitro tests confirmed that a few of the cytomegalovirus-associated TCR beta chains recognize cytomegalovirus antigens.

The TCR originated in a female donor in good health and CMV-seronegative. This sequence uses TRBV28 and TRBJ2-2, with 10 bases matching TRBD2. Sample: PBMCs. In nucleotide form, the sequence is TGTGCCAGCAGTTTATCCCTAGCGGGAGTGGGGGAGCTGTTTTTT. This encodes CASSLSLAGVGELFF.